Given below is one T cell receptor (beta chain) in context. This specimen belongs to a study of blood T cell repertoires in COVID-19. The wider study: Whether acute or convalescent, the COVID-19 samples came from the United States, Italy and Spain.

Original handling: By means of reference gene primer amplification, nucleated cell counts were estimated. Only in-frame clones appear in the TCRdb table, and some are missing; sequencing was by immunoSEQ multiplex PCR. Clonal size and the V and J genes are those of that table, whereas D and trimming came from the DNA. The profile shows approximately 80,000 clones, 80% to 85% of them singletons. This TCR came from a man older than 75 with acute or convalescent COVID-19. The sequencing sample was made of peripheral blood.

The CDR3 DNA reads as TGTGCCAGCAGTTTACCCCGGGGAGGCTACGTCCAAGAGACCCAGTACTTC. Translating it yields CASSLPRGGYVQETQYF. V usage is TRBV28 and J usage is TRBJ2-5; maybe TRBD2 (6 bases). V shed 2 bases and J shed 1 base, with 17 bases lying between them. Germline CDR1 reads MDHEN; CDR2 reads SYDVKM. The CDR3 length is 17 residues.